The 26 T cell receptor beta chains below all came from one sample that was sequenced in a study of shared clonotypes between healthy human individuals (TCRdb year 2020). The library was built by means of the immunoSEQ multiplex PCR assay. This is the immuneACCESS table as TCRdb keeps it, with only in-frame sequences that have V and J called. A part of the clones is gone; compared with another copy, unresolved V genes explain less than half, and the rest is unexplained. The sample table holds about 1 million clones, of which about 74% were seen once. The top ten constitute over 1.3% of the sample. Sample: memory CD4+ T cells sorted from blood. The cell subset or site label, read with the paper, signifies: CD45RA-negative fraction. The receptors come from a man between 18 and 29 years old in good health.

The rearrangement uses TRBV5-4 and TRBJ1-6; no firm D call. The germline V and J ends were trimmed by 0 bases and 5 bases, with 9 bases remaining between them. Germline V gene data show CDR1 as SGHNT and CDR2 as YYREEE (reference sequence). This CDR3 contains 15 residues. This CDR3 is CASSLGTTNNSPLHF. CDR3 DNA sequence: TGTGCCAGCAGCTTGGGGACGACTAATAATTCACCCCTCCACTTT. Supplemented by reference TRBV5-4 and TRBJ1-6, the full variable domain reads ETGVTQSPTHLIKTRGQQVTLRCSSQSGHNTVSWYQQALGQGPQFIFQYYREEENGRGNFPPRFSGLQFPNYSSELNVNALELDDSALYLCASSLGTTNNSPLHFGNGTRLTVT.

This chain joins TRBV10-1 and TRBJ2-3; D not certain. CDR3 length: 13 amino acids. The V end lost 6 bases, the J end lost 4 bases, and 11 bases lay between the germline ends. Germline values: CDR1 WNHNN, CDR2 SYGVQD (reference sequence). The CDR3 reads CASSDRLADTQYF. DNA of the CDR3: TGCGCCAGCAGCGATCGACTCGCAGATACGCAGTATTTT.

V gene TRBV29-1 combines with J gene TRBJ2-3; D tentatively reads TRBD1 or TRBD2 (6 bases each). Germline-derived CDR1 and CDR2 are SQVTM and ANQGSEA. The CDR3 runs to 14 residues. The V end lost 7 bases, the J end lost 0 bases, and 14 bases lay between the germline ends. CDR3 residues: CSAGGPGSTDTQYF. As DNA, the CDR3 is TGCAGCGCCGGGGGCCCGGGGAGCACAGATACGCAGTATTTT.

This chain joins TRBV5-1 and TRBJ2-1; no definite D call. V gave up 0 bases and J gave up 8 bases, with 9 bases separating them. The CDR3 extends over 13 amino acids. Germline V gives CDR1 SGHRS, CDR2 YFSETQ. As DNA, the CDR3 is TGCGCCAGCAGCTTGGCCATTGGCTATGAGCAGTTCTTC. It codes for CASSLAIGYEQFF. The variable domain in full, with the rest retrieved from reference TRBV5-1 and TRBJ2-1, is KAGVTQTPRYLIKTRGQQVTLSCSPISGHRSVSWYQQTPGQGLQFLFEYFSETQRNKGNFPGRFSGRQFSNSRSEMNVSTLELGDSALYLCASSLAIGYEQFFGPGTRLTVL.

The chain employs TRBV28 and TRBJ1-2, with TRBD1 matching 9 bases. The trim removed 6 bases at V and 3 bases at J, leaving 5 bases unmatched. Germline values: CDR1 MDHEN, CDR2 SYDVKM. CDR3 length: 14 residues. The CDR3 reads CASSPRDRDYGYTF. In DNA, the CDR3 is TGTGCCAGCAGCCCCCGGGACAGGGACTATGGCTACACCTTC.

The CDR3 reads CASSYNEGYTF. CDR3 nucleotides: TGTGCCAGCAGTTACAACGAGGGCTACACCTTC. The chain combines TRBV6-5 with TRBJ1-2; D not certain. The CDR3 totals 11 residues. CDR1 and CDR2 (germline): MNHEY, SVGAGI. The ends were cut back, 2 bases at V and 8 bases at J, with 6 bases in the middle.

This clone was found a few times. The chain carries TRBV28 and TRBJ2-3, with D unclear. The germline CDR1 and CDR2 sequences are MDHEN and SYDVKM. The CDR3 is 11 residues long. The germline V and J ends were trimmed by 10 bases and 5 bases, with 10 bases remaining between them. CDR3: CATSSQDTQYF. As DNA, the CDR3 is TGTGCCACGAGTTCCCAAGATACGCAGTATTTT.

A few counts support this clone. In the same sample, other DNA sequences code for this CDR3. In DNA, the CDR3 is TGCAGTACTGGGATGAACACTGAAGCTTTCTTT. Its protein product is CSTGMNTEAFF. This sequence joins TRBV20-1 and TRBJ1-1; D ambiguous. Per germline, CDR1 DFQATT and CDR2 SNEGSKA (reference sequence). The V and J ends lost 8 bases and 0 bases respectively, with 7 bases between them. This CDR3 region has 11 residues.

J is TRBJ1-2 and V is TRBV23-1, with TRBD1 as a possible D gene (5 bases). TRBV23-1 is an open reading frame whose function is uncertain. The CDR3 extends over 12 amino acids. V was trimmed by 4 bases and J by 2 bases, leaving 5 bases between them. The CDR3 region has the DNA TGCGCCAGCAGTCGACAGAACTATGGCTACACCTTC. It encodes CASSRQNYGYTF.

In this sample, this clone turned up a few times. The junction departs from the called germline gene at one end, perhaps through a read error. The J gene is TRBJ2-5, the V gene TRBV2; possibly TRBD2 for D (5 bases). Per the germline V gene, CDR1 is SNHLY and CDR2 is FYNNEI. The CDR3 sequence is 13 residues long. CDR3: CASSEGPRGTQYF. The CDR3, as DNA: TGTGCCAGCAGCGAAGGGCCTCGGGGGACCCAGTACTTC.

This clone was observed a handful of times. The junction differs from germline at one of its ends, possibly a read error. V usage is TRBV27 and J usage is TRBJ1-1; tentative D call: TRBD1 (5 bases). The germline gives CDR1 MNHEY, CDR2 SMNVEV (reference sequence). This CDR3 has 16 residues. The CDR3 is CASTPSPGRANAEAFF. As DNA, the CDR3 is TGTGCCAGCACCCCAAGTCCGGGGCGGGCGAACGCTGAAGCTTTCTTT.

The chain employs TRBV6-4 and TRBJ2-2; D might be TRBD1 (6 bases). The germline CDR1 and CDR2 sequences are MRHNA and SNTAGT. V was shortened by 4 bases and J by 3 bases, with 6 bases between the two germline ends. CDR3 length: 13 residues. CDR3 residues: CASSGTDTGELFF. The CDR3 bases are TGTGCCAGCAGTGGGACAGACACCGGGGAGCTGTTTTTT.

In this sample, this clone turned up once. The CDR3 coding sequence is TGTGCCAGCAGTTACTCTCCGGACAATGAGCAGTTCTTC. Amino acid sequence: CASSYSPDNEQFF. The chain couples TRBV6-5 to TRBJ2-1, with D hard to call. V was clipped by 0 bases and J by 5 bases, with 5 bases between them. The CDR3 runs to 13 residues. Germline V gene lookup returns CDR1 MNHEY and CDR2 SVGAGI.

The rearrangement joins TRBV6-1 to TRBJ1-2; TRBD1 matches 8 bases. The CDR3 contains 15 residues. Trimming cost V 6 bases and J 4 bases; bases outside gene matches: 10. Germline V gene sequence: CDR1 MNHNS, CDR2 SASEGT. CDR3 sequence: CASRAGAGGGYGYTF. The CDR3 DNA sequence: TGTGCCAGCAGGGCAGGGGCAGGGGGCGGCTATGGCTACACCTTC.

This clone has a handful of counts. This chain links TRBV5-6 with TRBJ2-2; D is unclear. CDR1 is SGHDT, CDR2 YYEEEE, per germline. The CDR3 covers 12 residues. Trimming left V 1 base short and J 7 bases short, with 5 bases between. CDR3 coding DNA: TGTGCCAGCAGCTTGAGGGTCGGGGAGCTGTTTTTT. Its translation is CASSLRVGELFF. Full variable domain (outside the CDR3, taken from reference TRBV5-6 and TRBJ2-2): DAGVTQSPTHLIKTRGQQVTLRCSPKSGHDTVSWYQQALGQGPQFIFQYYEEEERQRGNFPDRFSGHQFPNYSSELNVNALLLGDSALYLCASSLRVGELFFGEGSRLTVL.

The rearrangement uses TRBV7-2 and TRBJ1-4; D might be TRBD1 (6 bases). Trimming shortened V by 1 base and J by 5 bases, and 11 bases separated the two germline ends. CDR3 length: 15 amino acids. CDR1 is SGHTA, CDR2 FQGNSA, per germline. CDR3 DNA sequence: TGTGCCAGCAGCTTAGTGGGGGGCTCAAATGAAAAACTGTTTTTT. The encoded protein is CASSLVGGSNEKLFF.

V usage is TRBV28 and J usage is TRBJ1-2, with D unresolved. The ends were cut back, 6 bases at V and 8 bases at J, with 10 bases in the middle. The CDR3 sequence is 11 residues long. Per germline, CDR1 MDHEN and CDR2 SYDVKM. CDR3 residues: CASSRLRGYTF. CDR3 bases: TGTGCCAGCAGCCGACTCAGAGGCTACACCTTC.

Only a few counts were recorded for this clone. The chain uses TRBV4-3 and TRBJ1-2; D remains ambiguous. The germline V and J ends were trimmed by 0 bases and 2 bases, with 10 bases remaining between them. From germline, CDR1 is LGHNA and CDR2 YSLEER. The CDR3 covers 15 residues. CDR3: CASSQEPLANYGYTF. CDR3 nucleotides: TGCGCCAGCAGCCAAGAACCTCTTGCGAACTATGGCTACACCTTC.

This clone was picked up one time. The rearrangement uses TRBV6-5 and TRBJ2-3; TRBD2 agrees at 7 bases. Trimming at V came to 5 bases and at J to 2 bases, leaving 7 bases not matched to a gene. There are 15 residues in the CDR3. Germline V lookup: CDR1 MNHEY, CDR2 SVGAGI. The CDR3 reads CASSPTRLATDTQYF. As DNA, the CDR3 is TGTGCCAGCAGTCCGACTCGACTAGCCACAGATACGCAGTATTTT.

This chain's CDR3 is CASSLRDRKQYF. CDR3 DNA: TGTGCCAGCAGTTTAAGGGACAGGAAGCAGTATTTT. This chain joins TRBV28 and TRBJ2-3; TRBD1 aligns across 8 bases. The CDR3 sequence is 12 residues long. V was clipped by 2 bases and J by 11 bases; unmatched bases: 3. Germline V gene lookup returns CDR1 MDHEN and CDR2 SYDVKM.

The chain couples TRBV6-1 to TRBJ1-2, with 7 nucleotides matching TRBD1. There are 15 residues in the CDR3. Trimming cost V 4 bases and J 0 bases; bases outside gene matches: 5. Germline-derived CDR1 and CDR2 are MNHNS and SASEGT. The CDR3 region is CASSGGTATNYGYTF. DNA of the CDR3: TGTGCCAGCAGTGGGGGGACAGCGACTAACTATGGCTACACCTTC.

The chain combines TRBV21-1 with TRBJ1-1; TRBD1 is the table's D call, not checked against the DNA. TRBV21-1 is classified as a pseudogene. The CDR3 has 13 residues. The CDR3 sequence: CASNDRGYTEAFF. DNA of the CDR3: TGTGCCAGCAACGACAGGGGTTACACTGAAGCTTTCTTT.

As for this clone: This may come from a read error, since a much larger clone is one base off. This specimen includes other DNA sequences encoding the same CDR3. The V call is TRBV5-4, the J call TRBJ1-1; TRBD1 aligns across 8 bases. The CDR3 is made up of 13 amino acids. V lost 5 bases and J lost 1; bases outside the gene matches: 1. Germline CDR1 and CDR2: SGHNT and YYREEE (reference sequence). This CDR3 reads CASSGQGNTEAFF. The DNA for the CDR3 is TGTGCCAGCAGTGGACAGGGGAACACTGAAGCTTTCTTT.

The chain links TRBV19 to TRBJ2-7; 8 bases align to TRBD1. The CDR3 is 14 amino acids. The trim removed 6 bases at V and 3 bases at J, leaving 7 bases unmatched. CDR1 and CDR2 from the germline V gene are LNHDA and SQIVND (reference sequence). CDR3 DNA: TGTGCCAGTAGCTCGGACAGGGTGGGCTACGAGCAGTACTTC. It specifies CASSSDRVGYEQYF.

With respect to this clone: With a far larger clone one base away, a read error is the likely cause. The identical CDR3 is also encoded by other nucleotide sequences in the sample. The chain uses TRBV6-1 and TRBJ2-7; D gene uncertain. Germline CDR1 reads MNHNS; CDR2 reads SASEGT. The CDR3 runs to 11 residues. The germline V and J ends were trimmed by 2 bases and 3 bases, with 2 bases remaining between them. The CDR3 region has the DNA TGTGCCAGCAGTGAAATCTACGAGCAGTACTTC. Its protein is CASSEIYEQYF.

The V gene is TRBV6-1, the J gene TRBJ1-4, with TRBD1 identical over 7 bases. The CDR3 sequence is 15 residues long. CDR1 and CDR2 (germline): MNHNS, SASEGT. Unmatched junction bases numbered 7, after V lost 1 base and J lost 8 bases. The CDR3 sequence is CASSEGGQVREKLFF. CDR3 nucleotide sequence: TGTGCCAGCAGTGAAGGCGGACAGGTACGGGAAAAACTGTTTTTT.